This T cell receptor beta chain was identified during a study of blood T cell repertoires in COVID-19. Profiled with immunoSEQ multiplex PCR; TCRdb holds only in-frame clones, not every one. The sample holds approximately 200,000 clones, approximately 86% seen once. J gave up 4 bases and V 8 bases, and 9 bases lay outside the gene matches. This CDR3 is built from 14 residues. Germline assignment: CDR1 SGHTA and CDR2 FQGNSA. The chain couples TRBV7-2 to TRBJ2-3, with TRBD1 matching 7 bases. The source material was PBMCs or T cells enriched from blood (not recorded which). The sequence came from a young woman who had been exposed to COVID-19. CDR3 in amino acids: CASLPRTGADTQYF. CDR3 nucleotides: TGTGCCAGCCTACCTAGGACAGGCGCAGATACGCAGTATTTT.